These T cell receptor beta chains were read from a single sample in a study of T cell responses to AZD1222 COVID-19 vaccine. Measured with immunoSEQ multiplex PCR; TCRdb has only the in-frame clones, and not every one. The data show tens of thousands of clones, around 88% seen once. The specimen was peripheral blood, collected 28 days after the second AZD1222 dose. Receptors were obtained from an adult who received the AZD1222 COVID-19 vaccine. Each CDR3 is given with its conserved first and last residue. D genes are given only for firm matches. The size entry is marked missing in some rows and otherwise reads once, few, many or a size class.

cdr3_aa	cdr3_nt	d_call	j_call	clone_size	v_call
CASSADRGRVGEKLFF	TGTGCCAGCAGCGCGGACAGGGGGCGAGTTGGTGAAAAACTGTTTTTT	TRBD1	TRBJ1-4	.	TRBV9
CASTLRDRPYEQYF	TGTGCCAGTACCTTACGGGACAGGCCCTACGAGCAGTACTTC	TRBD1	TRBJ2-7	.	TRBV19
CASSPRQGNYGYTF	TGTGCCAGCAGCCCGCGACAGGGGAACTATGGCTACACCTTC	TRBD1	TRBJ1-2	.	TRBV7-2
CASTLGRINSPLHF	TGCGCCAGCACTCTTGGACGGATTAATTCACCCCTCCACTTT	.	TRBJ1-6	.	TRBV4-3
CAWSVLQGDGYTF	TGTGCCTGGAGTGTATTGCAGGGTGATGGCTACACCTTC	.	TRBJ1-2	.	TRBV30
CASSVRDSYEQYF	TGCGCCAGCAGCGTCCGGGACAGCTACGAGCAGTACTTC	TRBD1	TRBJ2-7	.	TRBV5-1
CSVVGRGDGLHTEAFF	TGCAGCGTTGTGGGACGGGGGGACGGATTGCACACTGAAGCTTTCTTT	.	TRBJ1-1	.	TRBV29-1
CASSQGPGAGYGYTF	TGCGCCAGCAGCCAAGGACCGGGGGCGGGCTATGGCTACACCTTC	.	TRBJ1-2	.	TRBV4-3
CASSHPPGGRSEKLFF	TGCGCCAGCAGCCACCCCCCCGGGGGACGAAGTGAAAAACTGTTTTTT	.	TRBJ1-4	.	TRBV4-1
CASSLGLIIAQYF	TGTGCCAGCAGCTTAGGGCTGATTATAGCGCAGTATTTT	.	TRBJ2-3	.	TRBV7-2
CASSFQGGYGYTF	TGTGCCAGCAGCTTCCAGGGGGGCTATGGCTACACCTTC	TRBD1	TRBJ1-2	.	TRBV12-3/TRBV12-4
CASSRTVNTEAFF	TGTGCCAGCAGTCGGACAGTGAACACTGAAGCTTTCTTT	.	TRBJ1-1	few	TRBV6-4
CASSLGVLGPSDTQYF	TGTGCCAGCAGCTTAGGAGTGCTGGGCCCCTCAGATACGCAGTATTTT	.	TRBJ2-3	.	TRBV11-3
CASSPSTGSGTDTQYF	TGTGCCAGCAGCCCATCTACAGGATCTGGTACAGATACGCAGTATTTT	.	TRBJ2-3	.	TRBV7-2
CASSLAPPDTIYF	TGTGCCAGCAGCTTGGCCCCTCCGGACACCATATATTTT	.	TRBJ1-3	few	TRBV5-5
CASSVEGSYGYTF	TGTGCCAGCAGCGTAGAAGGATCCTATGGCTACACCTTC	.	TRBJ1-2	.	TRBV9
CASRRQGYNYGYTF	TGTGCCAGCAGAAGACAGGGATACAACTATGGCTACACCTTC	TRBD1	TRBJ1-2	.	TRBV2